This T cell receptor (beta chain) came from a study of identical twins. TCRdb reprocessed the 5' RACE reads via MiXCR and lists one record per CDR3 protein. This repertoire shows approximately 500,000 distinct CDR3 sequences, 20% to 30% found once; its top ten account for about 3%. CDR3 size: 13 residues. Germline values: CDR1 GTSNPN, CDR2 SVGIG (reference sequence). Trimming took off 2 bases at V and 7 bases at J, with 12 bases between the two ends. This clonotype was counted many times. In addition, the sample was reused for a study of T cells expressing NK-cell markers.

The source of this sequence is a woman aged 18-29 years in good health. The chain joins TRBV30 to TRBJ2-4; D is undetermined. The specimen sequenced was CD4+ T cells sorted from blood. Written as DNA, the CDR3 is TGTGCCTGGAGTACGGGCAGGATGAACATTCAGTACTTC. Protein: CAWSTGRMNIQYF.